The 25 T cell receptor beta chains below were found in one sample sequenced in a study of CD8 T cells in Susac syndrome. After extraction with the RNeasy kit, about 0.5 to 1 ug of the RNA was reverse transcribed using random hexamers. One entry per CDR3 protein, called by TCRdb with MiXCR from the immunoSEQ multiplex PCR reads. The table includes 95,000 to 150,000 distinct CDR3 sequences, roughly 94% detected once. Material for sequencing was CD8+ T cells from PBMCs. All receptors derive from a human donor with Susac syndrome.

V gene TRBV9 combines with J gene TRBJ2-3; 11 bases are shared with TRBD1. The CDR3 is made up of 16 amino acids. Germline loops: CDR1 SGDLS, CDR2 YYNGEE. V shed 7 bases, J shed 2 bases, and the junction held 9 bases outside the gene matches. The CDR3 loop reads CASGGGQGGTTDTQYF. CDR3 DNA: TGTGCCAGCGGAGGGGGACAGGGGGGAACCACAGATACGCAGTATTTT.

V is TRBV12-3 or TRBV12-4 and J is TRBJ2-5; 8 bases are a match to TRBD2. There are 13 residues in the CDR3. J was trimmed by 3 bases and V by 6 bases; bases with no gene match: 3. CDR3 sequence (DNA): TGTGCCAGCAGCCAGCGGGGGAAAGAGACCCAGTACTTC. Translation gives CASSQRGKETQYF.

The V and J genes are TRBV19 and TRBJ1-1, with D perhaps matching TRBD1 (5 bases). Looked up from germline, CDR1 is LNHDA and CDR2 is SQIVND (reference sequence). The CDR3 covers 11 residues. Trimming cost V 10 bases and J 11 bases, with 17 bases left between them. CDR3 sequence reads: CATSGGRGAFF. CDR3 coding DNA: TGTGCCACGTCCGGGGGTCGTGGTGCTTTCTTT. Drawing the rest from reference TRBV19 and TRBJ1-1, the complete variable domain is DGGITQSPKYLFRKEGQNVTLSCEQNLNHDAMYWYRQDPGQGLRLIYYSQIVNDFQKGDIAEGYSVSREKKESFPLTVTSAQKNPTAFYLCATSGGRGAFFGQGTRLTVV.

This clonotype was observed a single time. The CDR3 sequence: CASSFGAVNEQFF. The CDR3 region has the DNA TGTGCCAGTAGTTTCGGGGCGGTCAATGAGCAGTTCTTC. This chain joins TRBV19 and TRBJ2-1; D may correspond to TRBD1 or TRBD2 (5 bases each). Germline CDR1 and CDR2: LNHDA and SQIVND (reference sequence). V was pared by 5 bases and J by 6 bases, with 11 bases between. This CDR3 has 13 amino acids.

CDR3 in amino acids: CASSRLGSQETQYF. As DNA, the CDR3 is TGTGCCAGCAGCCGCCTCGGGAGTCAAGAGACCCAGTACTTC. The chain carries TRBV9 and TRBJ2-5; TRBD2 is a possible D gene (6 bases). The CDR3 is 14 residues long. Germline V gene sequence: CDR1 SGDLS, CDR2 YYNGEE. V was shortened by 4 bases and J by 2 bases, with 12 bases between the two germline ends. The full variable domain, with the rest looked up from reference TRBV9 and TRBJ2-5, is DSGVTQTPKHLITATGQRVTLRCSPRSGDLSVYWYQQSLDQGLQFLIQYYNGEERAKGNILERFSAQQFPDLHSELNLSSLELGDSALYFCASSRLGSQETQYFGPGTRLLVL.

The CDR3 region has the DNA TGTGCCAGCAGCTTAGTCCTTGGGCCAGCCAATCCCATCTACGAGCAGTACTTC. Amino acids: CASSLVLGPANPIYEQYF. The chain combines TRBV7-9 with TRBJ2-7; no reliable D call. Per the germline V gene, CDR1 is SEHNR and CDR2 is FQNEAQ (reference sequence). The CDR3 is made up of 18 amino acids. V lost 1 base and J 3 bases, leaving 22 bases between the germline ends.

The chain joins TRBV12-3 or TRBV12-4 to TRBJ2-5; D tentatively fits TRBD1 or TRBD2 (6 bases each). Trimming cost V 4 bases and J 4 bases, with 19 bases left between them. The CDR3 loop spans 16 amino acids. CDR3 amino acids: CASSSLGGPEGETQYF. The CDR3 nucleotides read TGTGCCAGCAGTTCCCTAGGGGGGCCCGAGGGAGAGACCCAGTACTTC.

The chain couples TRBV27 to TRBJ1-2; 10 bases match TRBD1. The trim removed 5 bases at V and 7 bases at J, leaving 4 bases unmatched. Per the germline V gene, CDR1 is MNHEY and CDR2 is SMNVEV (reference sequence). The CDR3 is made up of 13 amino acids. For the CDR3, the DNA is TGTGCCAGCAGTATCGGGACAGGGGTTGGCTACACCTTC. It specifies CASSIGTGVGYTF.

The rearrangement joins TRBV29-1 to TRBJ1-1, with 10 nucleotides matching TRBD1. The CDR3 loop spans 15 amino acids. After removal of 4 bases from V and 3 bases from J, the junction contained 8 bases not matched to a gene. Germline CDR1 SQVTM, CDR2 ANQGSEA. CDR3 sequence (DNA): TGCAGCGTTGTTCCGGGACAGGGGCCCGACACTGAAGCTTTCTTT. Its translation: CSVVPGQGPDTEAFF.

CDR3 protein: CASRAGTPSYEQYF. CDR3 bases: TGTGCCAGCAGAGCCGGGACCCCCTCCTACGAGCAGTACTTC. The chain has TRBV2 and TRBJ2-7; D possibly uses TRBD1 or TRBD2 (5 bases each). V shed 6 bases and J shed 0 bases, with 12 bases lying between them. Germline-derived CDR1 and CDR2 are SNHLY and FYNNEI. CDR3 length: 14 residues.

V and J are TRBV7-2 and TRBJ2-1, with D unclear. Trimming cost V 3 bases and J 4 bases, with 7 bases left between them. Germline CDR1 and CDR2: SGHTA and FQGNSA. This CDR3 has 13 amino acids. The CDR3 loop is CASSLGYYNEQFF. The DNA of the CDR3 is TGTGCCAGCAGCTTGGGGTATTACAATGAGCAGTTCTTC.

The chain links TRBV19 to TRBJ2-1; D unresolved. Germline V CDR1 and CDR2: LNHDA, SQIVND (reference sequence). Between the trimmed V and J ends, which lost 3 bases and 5 bases, there was a span of 11 bases. This CDR3 has 14 residues. CDR3 DNA sequence: TGTGCCAGTAGTATGAGTCGGTCGGACAATGAGCAGTTCTTC. Protein sequence: CASSMSRSDNEQFF.

A single count supports this clonotype. V usage is TRBV5-6 and J usage is TRBJ1-6; a possible D gene is TRBD1 (5 bases). Trimming shortened V by 2 bases and J by 9 bases, and 15 bases separated the two germline ends. There are 15 residues in the CDR3. Looked up from germline, CDR1 is SGHDT and CDR2 is YYEEEE. In DNA form, the CDR3 reads TGTGCCAGCAGCTTTCAGGGTGGTTTGGGTTCACCCCTCCACTTT. Protein product: CASSFQGGLGSPLHF.

This clonotype was seen once. The genes are TRBV24-1 and TRBJ2-1, with D possibly matching TRBD2 (5 bases). Deletions cut 6 bases from V and 0 bases from J, with 8 bases between. From germline, CDR1 is KGHDR and CDR2 SFDVKD. The CDR3 has 14 residues. CDR3 nucleotide sequence: TGTGCCACCAGTTCGGGGAGCTCCTACAATGAGCAGTTCTTC. The encoded protein is CATSSGSSYNEQFF.

The V and J genes are TRBV6-2 or TRBV6-3 and TRBJ2-5; 8 bases are a match to TRBD1. The V and J ends lost 6 bases and 3 bases, in that order; junction bases with no gene match: 15. Germline V lookup: CDR1 MNHEY, CDR2 SVGEGT. CDR3 length: 17 amino acids. CDR3 DNA: TGTGCCAGCAGCCGGACCGTCCAGGGGGCCTCTGAAGAGACCCAGTACTTC. Translating gives CASSRTVQGASEETQYF.

This sequence joins TRBV15 and TRBJ2-5; D is unresolved. CDR3 length: 15 residues. Germline CDR1 reads LNHNV; CDR2 reads YYDKDF (reference sequence). V lost 4 bases and J 4 bases, leaving 16 bases between the germline ends. The CDR3 coding sequence is TGTGCCACCAGCATGACCAGGACGCCGTCAGAGACCCAGTACTTC. The encoded protein is CATSMTRTPSETQYF.

V is TRBV2 and J is TRBJ2-3, with D perhaps TRBD1 or TRBD2 (5 bases each). Germline V gene lookup returns CDR1 SNHLY and CDR2 FYNNEI. This CDR3 contains 14 residues. V was cut by 7 bases and J by 4 bases, with 15 bases left in between. The chain's CDR3 is CASTNWGKADTQYF. The CDR3 DNA is TGTGCCAGCACCAACTGGGGGAAGGCAGATACGCAGTATTTT.

This rearrangement joins TRBV20-1 to TRBJ1-4; D unclear. The CDR3 spans 14 residues. The germline CDR1 and CDR2 sequences are DFQATT and SNEGSKA (reference sequence). V lost 3 bases to trimming and J lost 2 bases, with 10 bases between them. In nucleotides, the CDR3 is TGCAGTGCTAGGCAGACGGACACTAATGAAAAACTGTTTTTT. Protein product: CSARQTDTNEKLFF.

The chain uses TRBV7-2 and TRBJ2-5, with 9 bases that match TRBD1. The V gene end was trimmed by 3 bases and the J gene end by 4 bases; junction bases not matched to a gene: 6. The V gene's germline CDR1 is SGHTA and CDR2 FQGNSA. The CDR3 is made up of 15 amino acids. The CDR3, as DNA: TGTGCCAGCAGCTTCCGGGACAGGGTCCCAGAGACCCAGTACTTC. It translates to CASSFRDRVPETQYF.

The chain couples TRBV9 to TRBJ1-1; D is unclear. Trimming shortened V by 3 bases and J by 1 base, and 13 bases separated the two germline ends. This CDR3 spans 15 amino acids. CDR1 is SGDLS, CDR2 YYNGEE, per germline. The CDR3 here is CASSALTGRNTEAFF. CDR3 in DNA: TGTGCCAGCAGCGCCCTGACCGGGCGGAACACTGAAGCTTTCTTT. Together with reference TRBV9 and TRBJ1-1, the CDR3 gives the full variable domain: DSGVTQTPKHLITATGQRVTLRCSPRSGDLSVYWYQQSLDQGLQFLIQYYNGEERAKGNILERFSAQQFPDLHSELNLSSLELGDSALYFCASSALTGRNTEAFFGQGTRLTVV.

The rearrangement links TRBV29-1 to TRBJ1-1; weak D call: TRBD1 (5 bases). Trimming stripped 6 bases from V and 0 bases from J, with 11 bases between. CDR3 size: 13 residues. Germline CDR1 and CDR2: SQVTM and ANQGSEA. CDR3 coding DNA: TGCAGCGTAACCGGGACGGTGAACACTGAAGCTTTCTTT. Translating it yields CSVTGTVNTEAFF.

The rearrangement uses TRBV19 and TRBJ1-1; D gene unclear. CDR3 size: 16 residues. V lost 4 bases and J 1 base, leaving 16 bases between the germline ends. Germline CDR1 is LNHDA and CDR2 is SQIVND (reference sequence). The CDR3 sequence is CASSTPEGIENTEAFF. CDR3 DNA: TGTGCCAGTAGTACCCCGGAAGGGATCGAGAACACTGAAGCTTTCTTT. Full variable domain (remainder filled in from reference TRBV19 and TRBJ1-1): DGGITQSPKYLFRKEGQNVTLSCEQNLNHDAMYWYRQDPGQGLRLIYYSQIVNDFQKGDIAEGYSVSREKKESFPLTVTSAQKNPTAFYLCASSTPEGIENTEAFFGQGTRLTVV.

Written as DNA, the CDR3 is TGTGCCAGCAGCCCCGGGGACAACTACAATGAGCAGTTCTTC. Protein product: CASSPGDNYNEQFF. The V gene is TRBV27, the J gene TRBJ2-1; TRBD1 might be the D (6 bases). The CDR3 is 14 amino acids. Trimming stripped 6 bases from V and 3 bases from J, with 12 bases between. Germline CDR1 and CDR2: MNHEY and SMNVEV (reference sequence).

This chain joins TRBV9 and TRBJ2-3, with D unresolved. Trimming took 4 bases from V and 0 from J, leaving 12 bases between them. Germline values: CDR1 SGDLS, CDR2 YYNGEE. The CDR3 has 15 residues. The CDR3 DNA is TGTGCCAGCAGCCCCTCGGGTTTTAGCACAGATACGCAGTATTTT. Translation: CASSPSGFSTDTQYF.

The J gene is TRBJ2-5, the V gene TRBV12-3 or TRBV12-4, with TRBD2 matching 10 bases. CDR3 length: 12 residues. Trimming removed 8 bases from V and 3 bases from J; junction bases left unmatched: 0. CDR3: CASGTSEETQYF. The CDR3, as DNA: TGTGCCAGCGGGACTAGCGAAGAGACCCAGTACTTC.